A single sample gave rise to the 25 T cell receptor beta chains below, sequenced in a study of a mutant IDH1 vaccine in newly diagnosed glioma. Time point noted: baseline, week 1 (first vaccination visit). As for treatment: pre-vaccination baseline after standard-of-care therapy. TCRdb's table, derived via immunoSEQ multiplex PCR, lists solely in-frame clones and lacks some. The data contain approximately 100,000 clones, around 90% of them singletons. The sequenced sample was PBMCs, obtained from a glioma patient treated with radiotherapy, temozolomide or both. These receptors were taken from a woman in her 50s with glioma.

This clone was found a few times. This chain uses TRBV11-2 with TRBJ1-4, with a tentative D call TRBD1 (5 bases). CDR3 size: 15 residues. The V and J ends lost 5 bases and 8 bases respectively, with 18 bases between them. CDR1 and CDR2 (germline): SGHAT, FQNNGV. The CDR3 DNA reads as TGTGCCAGCAGCCCCCTTGGAGGGGCGAGCGAAAAACTGTTTTTT. It yields the protein CASSPLGGASEKLFF. The complete variable domain, with remaining parts taken from reference TRBV11-2 and TRBJ1-4, reads EAGVAQSPRYKIIEKRQSVAFWCNPISGHATLYWYQQILGQGPKLLIQFQNNGVVDDSQLPKDRFSAERLKGVDSTLKIQPAKLEDSAVYLCASSPLGGASEKLFFGSGTQLSVL.

J is TRBJ2-2 and V is TRBV7-3, with D unresolved. V was clipped by 4 bases and J by 7 bases, with 10 bases between them. Germline values: CDR1 SGHTA, CDR2 FQGTGA. The CDR3 is 13 amino acids. Written as DNA, the CDR3 is TGTGCCAGCAGCTCCCAAATTAGCGGGGAGCTGTTTTTT. This encodes CASSSQISGELFF.

The gene calls are TRBV15 and TRBJ2-1; D gene ambiguous. With 0 bases removed from V and 8 bases from J, the gap between germline ends came to 5 bases. The CDR3 is 12 amino acids. The germline V gene encodes CDR1 LNHNV and CDR2 YYDKDF (reference sequence). The chain's CDR3 is CATSRDMDEQFF. Here the CDR3 DNA reads TGTGCCACCAGCAGAGATATGGATGAGCAGTTCTTC.

V usage is TRBV10-2 and J usage is TRBJ2-1; no clear D gene. Germline values: CDR1 WSHSY, CDR2 SAAADI. The V end was cut by 7 bases, the J end by 0 bases, with 16 bases between. The CDR3 is 16 residues long. The CDR3 DNA sequence: TGCGCCAGCATTGGGTATACGGGCCTCTCCTACAATGAGCAGTTCTTC. It encodes CASIGYTGLSYNEQFF.

CDR3 nucleotide sequence: TGTGCCAGCAGTCCGTATCAGGGAATTGGAGAAAAACTGTTTTTT. It translates to CASSPYQGIGEKLFF. The V call is TRBV28, the J call TRBJ1-4, with D perhaps matching TRBD1 (5 bases). Germline V gene sequence: CDR1 MDHEN, CDR2 SYDVKM. V shed 5 bases and J shed 8 bases, with 18 bases lying between them. The CDR3 loop spans 15 amino acids.

This clone was picked up one time. The chain joins TRBV20-1 to TRBJ1-2; tentatively, D is TRBD1 (5 bases). CDR3 length: 11 amino acids. Trimming pared 5 bases from V and 8 bases from J, leaving 12 bases between. CDR1 and CDR2 from the germline V gene are DFQATT and SNEGSKA (reference sequence). The CDR3 DNA sequence: TGCAGTGCTTATAGAACAGGCGGCTACACCTTC. Its protein is CSAYRTGGYTF.

The gene calls are TRBV25-1 and TRBJ2-6; the match to TRBD1 covers 12 bases. The V and J ends lost 7 bases and 2 bases, in that order; junction bases with no gene match: 9. The CDR3 is 18 residues long. Germline assignment: CDR1 MGHDK and CDR2 SYGVNS. CDR3 loop: CASTPSGTGGAGANVLTF. The CDR3, as DNA: TGTGCCAGCACCCCCTCCGGGACAGGGGGCGCTGGGGCCAACGTCCTGACTTTC.

The chain is built from TRBV28 and TRBJ2-7, with D uncertain. V lost 3 bases and J lost 4, with 16 bases in between. The CDR3 covers 15 residues. CDR1 and CDR2 from the germline V gene are MDHEN and SYDVKM. CDR3 in amino acids: CASSFAELNGYEQYF. CDR3 in DNA: TGTGCCAGCAGTTTCGCGGAGCTCAATGGGTACGAGCAGTACTTC.

The chain has TRBV27 and TRBJ2-1; 10 positions match TRBD1. Germline assignment: CDR1 MNHEY and CDR2 SMNVEV (reference sequence). The CDR3 is 14 residues long. With V trimmed by 2 bases and J by 10 bases, 5 bases remained unmatched. The CDR3 nucleotides read TGTGCCAGCAGTTTACGGGACAGGGGCCCCGAGCAGTTCTTC. It translates to CASSLRDRGPEQFF.

This clone was observed a single time. CDR3 residues: CAWSIGDEQYF. In nucleotides, the CDR3 is TGTGCCTGGAGTATAGGGGACGAGCAGTACTTC. This chain links TRBV30 with TRBJ2-7; D may be TRBD1 (5 bases). The CDR3 consists of 11 residues. CDR1 is GTSNPN and CDR2 is SVGIG in the germline V gene (reference sequence). V lost 2 bases, J lost 5 bases, and 7 bases lay in between.

This rearrangement joins TRBV10-3 to TRBJ2-2, with D uncertain. The germline V gene has CDR1 ENHRY and CDR2 SYGVKD. The CDR3 has 13 amino acids. V lost 6 bases and J lost 2, with 7 bases in between. Written as DNA, the CDR3 is TGTGCCATCAGGGGTCTCAACACCGGGGAGCTGTTTTTT. This encodes CAIRGLNTGELFF.

This chain connects TRBV7-3 to TRBJ2-1, with D hard to call. This CDR3 has 16 amino acids. Trimming shortened V by 5 bases and J by 0 bases, and 14 bases separated the two germline ends. Germline values: CDR1 SGHTA, CDR2 FQGTGA. CDR3 sequence (DNA): TGTGCCAGCAGCCTCCGGCACCTGGCCTCCTACAATGAGCAGTTCTTC. This sequence encodes CASSLRHLASYNEQFF.

The J gene is TRBJ2-3, the V gene TRBV11-2; 14 positions agree with TRBD2. The CDR3 extends over 16 amino acids. The V segment lost 7 bases and the J segment 6 bases; nucleotides outside the gene matches: 9. The germline gives CDR1 SGHAT, CDR2 FQNNGV. CDR3 bases: TGTGCCAGCACCCCAGGACTAGCGGGGGGAGGGGATACGCAGTATTTT. Its protein is CASTPGLAGGGDTQYF.

The gene calls are TRBV7-9 and TRBJ2-1, with D uncertain. The CDR3 is 15 amino acids. V was trimmed by 7 bases and J by 0 bases, leaving 13 bases between them. Germline CDR1 and CDR2: SEHNR and FQNEAQ (reference sequence). Here the CDR3 reads CASNPRGDSYNEQFF. DNA of the CDR3: TGTGCCAGCAACCCAAGAGGAGACTCCTACAATGAGCAGTTCTTC.

This clone was recorded only once. The V and J genes are TRBV10-1 and TRBJ2-1, with 9 bases aligning to TRBD2. Germline CDR1 is WNHNN and CDR2 is SYGVQD (reference sequence). The CDR3 loop spans 15 amino acids. J was trimmed by 9 bases and V by 0 bases; bases with no gene match: 6. As DNA, the CDR3 is TGCGCCAGCAGTGAGTCAATAGCGGGGGCGAGTGAGCAGTTCTTC. It specifies CASSESIAGASEQFF.

The V and J genes are TRBV6-5 and TRBJ2-1; 10 bases fit TRBD2. The CDR3 covers 15 residues. The V and J ends lost 0 bases and 9 bases, in that order; junction bases with no gene match: 5. CDR1 and CDR2 (germline): MNHEY, SVGAGI. CDR3 DNA sequence: TGTGCCAGCAGTTACTCGCTAGCGGGAGATCTTGAGCAGTTCTTC. Its translation: CASSYSLAGDLEQFF.

The rearrangement joins TRBV29-1 to TRBJ2-1; no clear D. The CDR3 runs to 15 residues. Germline V CDR1 and CDR2: SQVTM, ANQGSEA. Trimming removed 1 base at V and 2 bases at J, with 12 bases between. DNA of the CDR3: TGCAGCGTTGAAGCCTTAGGTTTTCCCTACAATGAGCAGTTCTTC. Protein sequence: CSVEALGFPYNEQFF.

The genes are TRBV10-3 and TRBJ1-5; a weak D match, TRBD1 (6 bases). The CDR3 extends over 15 amino acids. The V gene lost 6 bases and the J gene lost 0 bases, with 12 bases spanning the gap. In germline, CDR1 is ENHRY, CDR2 SYGVKD. The CDR3 DNA sequence: TGTGCCATCAGCTCCGGACAGTTTAGCAATCAGCCCCAGCATTTT. As protein: CAISSGQFSNQPQHF.

This clone has just one count. The chain links TRBV4-2 to TRBJ2-3, with D possibly matching TRBD2 (7 bases). This CDR3 contains 15 residues. V lost 0 bases and J 5 bases, leaving 12 bases between the germline ends. The germline V gene has CDR1 LGHNA and CDR2 YNFKEQ. DNA for the CDR3: TGTGCCAGCAGCCAAGATAGGGGGGAGGGAGATACGCAGTATTTT. Translated, it gives CASSQDRGEGDTQYF.

The V call is TRBV5-1, the J call TRBJ2-2; D perhaps matches TRBD2 (6 bases). Trimming removed 1 base from V and 7 bases from J, with 32 bases in between. Germline loops: CDR1 SGHRS, CDR2 YFSETQ. The CDR3 covers 21 residues. DNA for the CDR3: TGCGCCAGCAGCTTGTACCCGGGACTCTCAGCAAAACCTGAGGCGATCGGGGAGCTGTTTTTT. Residues: CASSLYPGLSAKPEAIGELFF.

The CDR3 spells CASSYESGRSAYEQYF. The DNA of the CDR3 is TGTGCCAGCAGTTACGAGAGCGGGAGGTCCGCCTACGAGCAGTACTTC. This chain links TRBV6-6 with TRBJ2-7, with 9 bases matching TRBD2. The J segment lost 2 bases and the V segment lost 2 bases, leaving 7 bases of the junction unmatched. Germline values: CDR1 MNHNY, CDR2 SVGAGI (reference sequence). The CDR3 consists of 16 residues.

The rearrangement uses TRBV5-8 and TRBJ1-4; possible D gene TRBD1, 6 bases. Germline CDR1 and CDR2: SGHTS and YDEGEE. Trimming left V 4 bases short and J 0 bases short, with 10 bases between. The CDR3 is made up of 15 amino acids. CDR3: CASSLEGATNEKLFF. The CDR3 coding sequence is TGTGCCAGCAGCCTCGAGGGGGCAACTAATGAAAAACTGTTTTTT. The full variable domain, in which reference TRBV5-8 and TRBJ1-4 provide the parts outside the CDR3, is EAGVTQSPTHLIKTRGQQATLRCSPISGHTSVYWYQQALGLGLQFLLWYDEGEERNRGNFPPRFSGRQFPNYSSELNVNALELEDSALYLCASSLEGATNEKLFFGSGTQLSVL.

The gene calls are TRBV12-5 and TRBJ2-1, with 15 nucleotides matching TRBD2. The trim removed 2 bases at V and 3 bases at J, leaving 11 bases unmatched. This CDR3 has 20 amino acids. Germline V gives CDR1 LGHNT, CDR2 FRNRAP. This CDR3 reads CASGLSRTSGRAVNYNEQFF. The CDR3 DNA reads TGTGCTAGTGGTTTGTCTAGGACTAGCGGGAGGGCCGTAAACTACAATGAGCAGTTCTTC.

The rearrangement uses TRBV9 and TRBJ1-1, with D unresolved. Per the germline V gene, CDR1 is SGDLS and CDR2 is YYNGEE. CDR3 length: 13 residues. Between the trimmed V and J ends, which lost 0 bases and 8 bases, there was a span of 11 bases. The CDR3 region is CASSVGDRSEAFF. The CDR3 DNA follows: TGTGCCAGCAGCGTAGGAGATAGATCCGAAGCTTTCTTT.

A few counts support this clone. The chain recombines TRBV5-6 with TRBJ2-7; TRBD2 matches at 8 bases. Per the germline V gene, CDR1 is SGHDT and CDR2 is YYEEEE. This CDR3 comprises 13 residues. V gave up 5 bases and J gave up 9 bases; unmatched junction bases: 10. CDR3 loop: CASRTGTGGRQYF. The CDR3 nucleotides read TGTGCCAGCAGAACCGGGACGGGAGGGAGGCAGTACTTC.